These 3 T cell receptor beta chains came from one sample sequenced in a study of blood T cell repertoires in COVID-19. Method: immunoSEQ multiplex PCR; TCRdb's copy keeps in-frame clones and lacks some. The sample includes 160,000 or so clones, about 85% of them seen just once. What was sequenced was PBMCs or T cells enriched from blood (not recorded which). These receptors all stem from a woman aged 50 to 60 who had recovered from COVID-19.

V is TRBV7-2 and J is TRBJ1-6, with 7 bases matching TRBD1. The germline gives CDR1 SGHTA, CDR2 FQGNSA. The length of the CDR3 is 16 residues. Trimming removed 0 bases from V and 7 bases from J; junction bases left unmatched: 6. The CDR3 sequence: CASSLAQSRGNSPLHF. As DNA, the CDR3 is TGTGCCAGCAGCTTAGCCCAGTCCAGGGGGAATTCACCCCTCCACTTT.

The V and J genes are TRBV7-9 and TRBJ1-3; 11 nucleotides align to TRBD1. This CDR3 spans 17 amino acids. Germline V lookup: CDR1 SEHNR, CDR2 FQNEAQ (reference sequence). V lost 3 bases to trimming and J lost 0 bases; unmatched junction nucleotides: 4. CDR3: CASSFSGTGGSGNTIYF. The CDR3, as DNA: TGTGCCAGCAGCTTTTCCGGGACAGGGGGCTCTGGAAACACCATATATTTT.

This CDR3 is CASSKGLTDYGYTF. The CDR3 bases are TGTGCCAGTAGTAAGGGCCTGACAGACTATGGCTACACCTTC. The chain combines TRBV19 with TRBJ1-2, with D possibly matching TRBD1 (5 bases). CDR3 length: 14 residues. CDR1 and CDR2 from the germline V gene are LNHDA and SQIVND (reference sequence). V was clipped by 4 bases and J by 3 bases, with 12 bases between them.